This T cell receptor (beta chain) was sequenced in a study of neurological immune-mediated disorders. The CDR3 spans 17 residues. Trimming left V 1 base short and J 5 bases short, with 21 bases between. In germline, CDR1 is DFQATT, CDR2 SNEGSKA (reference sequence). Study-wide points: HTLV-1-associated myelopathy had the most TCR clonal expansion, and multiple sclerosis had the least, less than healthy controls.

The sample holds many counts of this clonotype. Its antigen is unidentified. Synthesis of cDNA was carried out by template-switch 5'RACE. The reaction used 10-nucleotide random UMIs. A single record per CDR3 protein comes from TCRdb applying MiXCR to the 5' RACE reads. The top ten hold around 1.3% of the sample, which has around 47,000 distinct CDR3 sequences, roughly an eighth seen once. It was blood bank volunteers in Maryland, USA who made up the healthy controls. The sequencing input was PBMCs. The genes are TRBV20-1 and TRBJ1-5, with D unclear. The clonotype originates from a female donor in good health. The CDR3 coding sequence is TGCAGTGCTAGAGGGGGAGCAAAGAGCTTTTTGGATCAGCCCCAGCATTTT. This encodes CSARGGAKSFLDQPQHF.